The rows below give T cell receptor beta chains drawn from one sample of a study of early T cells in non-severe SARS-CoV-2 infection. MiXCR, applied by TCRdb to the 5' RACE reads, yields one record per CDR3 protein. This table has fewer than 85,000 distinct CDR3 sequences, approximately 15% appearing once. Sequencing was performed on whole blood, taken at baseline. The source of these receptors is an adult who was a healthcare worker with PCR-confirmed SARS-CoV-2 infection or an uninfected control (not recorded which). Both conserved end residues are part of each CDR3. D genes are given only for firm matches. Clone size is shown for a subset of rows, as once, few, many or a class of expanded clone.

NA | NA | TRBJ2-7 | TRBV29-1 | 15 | CSVEDRGYEGLEQYF | TGCAGCGTTGAAGATAGGGGATATGAAGGGCTCGAGCAGTACTTC
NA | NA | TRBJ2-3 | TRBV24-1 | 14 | CATSVTGPSGTQYF | TGTGCCACCAGTGTAACAGGCCCCTCGGGTACGCAGTATTTT
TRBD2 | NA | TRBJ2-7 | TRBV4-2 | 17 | CASSQAHLAGGTYEQYF | TGTGCCAGCAGCCAAGCCCACCTAGCGGGAGGGACCTACGAGCAGTACTTC
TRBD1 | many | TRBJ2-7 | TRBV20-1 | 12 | CSATLQGGEQYF | TGCAGTGCTACATTACAGGGGGGCGAGCAGTACTTC
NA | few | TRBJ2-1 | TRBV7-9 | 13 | CASSLVGDNEQFF | TGTGCCAGCAGCTTAGTCGGGGACAATGAGCAGTTCTTC
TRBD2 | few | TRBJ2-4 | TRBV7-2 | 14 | CASSLQRGQNIQYF | TGTGCCAGCAGCTTACAGCGGGGCCAAAACATTCAGTACTTC
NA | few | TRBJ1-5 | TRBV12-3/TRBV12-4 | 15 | CASSLEQGSNQPQHF | TGTGCCAGCAGTTTAGAGCAGGGGTCGAATCAGCCCCAGCATTTT
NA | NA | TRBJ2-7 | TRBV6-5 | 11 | CASSVPGEQYF | TGTGCCAGCAGCGTTCCGGGCGAGCAGTACTTC
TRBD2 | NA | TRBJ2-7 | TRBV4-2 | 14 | CASSQGLENDEQYF | TGTGCCAGCAGCCAGGGACTAGAAAACGACGAGCAGTACTTC
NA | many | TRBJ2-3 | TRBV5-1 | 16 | CASSPQRQGPTDTQYF | TGCGCCAGCAGCCCCCAACGCCAGGGCCCCACAGATACGCAGTATTTT
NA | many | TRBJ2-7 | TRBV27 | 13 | CASSGTSSYEQYF | TGTGCCAGCAGTGGGACAAGCTCCTACGAGCAGTACTTC
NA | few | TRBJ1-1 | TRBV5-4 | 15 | CASSLNRGPLLGAFF | TGTGCCAGCAGCTTGAATAGGGGACCCCTTCTGGGGGCTTTCTTT
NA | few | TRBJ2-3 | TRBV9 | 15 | CASRKGPRGTDTQYF | TGTGCCAGCAGAAAGGGACCGCGCGGCACAGATACGCAGTATTTT
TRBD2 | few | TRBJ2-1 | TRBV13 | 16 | CASSSRTSGNYNEQFF | TGTGCCAGCAGCTCCCGGACTAGCGGGAACTACAATGAGCAGTTCTTC
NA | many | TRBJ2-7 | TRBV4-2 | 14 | CASSQGQGTYEQYF | TGTGCCAGCAGCCAAGGGCAGGGGACCTACGAGCAGTACTTC
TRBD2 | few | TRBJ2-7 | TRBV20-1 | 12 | CSARLAEYEQYF | TGCAGTGCTAGACTAGCGGAGTACGAGCAGTACTTC
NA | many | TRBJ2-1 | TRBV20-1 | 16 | CSARDRISGSYNEQFF | TGCAGTGCTAGAGATCGAATTAGCGGTTCCTACAATGAGCAGTTCTTC
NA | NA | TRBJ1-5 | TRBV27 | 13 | CASSWRENQPQHF | TGTGCCAGCAGTTGGCGGGAAAATCAGCCCCAGCATTTT
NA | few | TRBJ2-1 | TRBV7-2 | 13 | CASSLVTLNEQFF | TGTGCCAGCAGCTTAGTAACCCTCAATGAGCAGTTCTTC
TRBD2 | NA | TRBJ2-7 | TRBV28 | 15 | CASSPWGGLSYEQYF | TGTGCCAGCAGCCCGTGGGGGGGACTCTCCTACGAGCAGTACTTC
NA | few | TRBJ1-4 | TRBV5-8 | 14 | CASSLEQGNEKLFF | TGTGCCAGCAGCTTGGAACAGGGAAATGAAAAACTGTTTTTT
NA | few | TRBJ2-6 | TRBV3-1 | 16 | CASSQDRSSGAIVLTF | TGTGCCAGCAGCCAAGATCGATCGTCTGGGGCCATCGTCCTGACTTTC
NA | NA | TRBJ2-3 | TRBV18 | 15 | CASSPGRARTDTQYF | TGTGCCAGCTCACCGGGCAGGGCCCGCACAGATACGCAGTATTTT
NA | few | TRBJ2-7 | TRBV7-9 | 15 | CASSLPRSGNNEQYF | TGTGCCAGCAGCTTACCTCGCTCAGGGAACAACGAGCAGTACTTC
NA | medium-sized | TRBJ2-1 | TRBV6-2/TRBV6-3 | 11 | CASSLDRNKIF | TGTGCCAGCAGCCTCGACAGGAATAAGATCTTC
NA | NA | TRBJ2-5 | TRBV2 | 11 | CARRGAETQYF | TGTGCCAGGAGGGGAGCAGAGACCCAGTACTTC
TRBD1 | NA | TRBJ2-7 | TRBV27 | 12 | CASGDRGAEQYF | TGTGCCAGCGGGGACAGGGGAGCCGAGCAGTACTTC
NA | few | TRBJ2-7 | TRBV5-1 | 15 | CASSLAPETPYEQYF | TGCGCCAGCAGCTTGGCTCCAGAGACTCCCTACGAGCAGTACTTC